Sequencing of this T cell receptor beta chain was carried out in a study of cytomegalovirus exposure and HLA in healthy donors. PCR was performed using 60 Vbeta and 13 Jbeta primers. Sequencing was performed with immunoSEQ multiplex PCR; in TCRdb, only in-frame clones are kept and a portion is missing. The sample yields over 100,000 clones, about 61% seen once. Whereas donors were nominally healthy upon sampling, unrecorded immune exposures were probable. The CDR3 is 15 residues long. J was trimmed by 5 bases and V by 7 bases; bases with no gene match: 12. Germline CDR1 and CDR2: SNHLY and FYNNEI. The J gene is TRBJ1-2, the V gene TRBV2, with 8 bases fitting TRBD1. The sequence was collected from a woman in her 40s in good health and CMV-seronegative. The sequencing sample was made of PBMCs. Here the CDR3 reads CASTQGGTGLYGYTF. CDR3 nucleotides: TGTGCCAGCACCCAGGGGGGGACAGGACTTTATGGCTACACCTTC.